This T cell receptor (beta chain) was sequenced during a study of blood T cell repertoires in COVID-19. The CDR3 totals 13 residues. Germline loops: CDR1 SGHRS, CDR2 YFSETQ. Trimming stripped 1 base from V and 8 bases from J, with 10 bases between. Original processing methods: Estimates of nucleated cell counts were drawn from the amplification of reference gene primers. TCRdb's copy holds only in-frame clones and misses some; the assay was immunoSEQ multiplex PCR. V and J calls and clone size follow that table, whereas D and trimming were derived from the DNA. The data show 100,000 to 150,000 clones, about 89% seen once.

The gene calls are TRBV5-1 and TRBJ2-1; maybe TRBD2 (5 bases). The clonotype originates from an older woman with acute or convalescent COVID-19. The sequenced sample consisted of peripheral blood. The CDR3 nucleotides read TGCGCCAGCAGCTTGACGGGGAATTATGAGCAGTTCTTC. Encoded protein: CASSLTGNYEQFF.